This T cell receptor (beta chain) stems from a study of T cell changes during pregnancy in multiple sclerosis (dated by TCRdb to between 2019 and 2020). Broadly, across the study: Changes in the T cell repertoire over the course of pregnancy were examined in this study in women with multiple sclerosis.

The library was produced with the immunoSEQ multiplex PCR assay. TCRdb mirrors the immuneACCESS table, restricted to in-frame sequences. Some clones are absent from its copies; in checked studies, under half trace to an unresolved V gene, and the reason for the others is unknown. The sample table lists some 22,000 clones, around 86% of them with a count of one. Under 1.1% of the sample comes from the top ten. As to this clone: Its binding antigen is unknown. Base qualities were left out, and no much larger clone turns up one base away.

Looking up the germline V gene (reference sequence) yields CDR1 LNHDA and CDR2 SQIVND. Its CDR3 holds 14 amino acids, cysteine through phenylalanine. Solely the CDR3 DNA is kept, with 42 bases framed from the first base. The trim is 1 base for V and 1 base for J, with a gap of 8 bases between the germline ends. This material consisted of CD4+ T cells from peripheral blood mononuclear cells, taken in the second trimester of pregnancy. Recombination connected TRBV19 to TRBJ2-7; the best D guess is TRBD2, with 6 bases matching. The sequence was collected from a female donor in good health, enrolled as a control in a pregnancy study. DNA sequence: TGTGCCAGTAGTATAGTTAGCGGATCCTACGAGCAGTACTTC. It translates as CASSIVSGSYEQYF.